Below, 10 T cell receptor beta chains from the same sample are listed, as sequenced in a study of shared clonotypes between healthy human individuals. Assay: immunoSEQ multiplex PCR; the TCRdb copy retains only in-frame clones and omits some. The sample lists 400,000 to 550,000 clones, around 79% occurring once. Material for sequencing was PBMCs. These receptors all come from a woman in her forties in good health. Some clones in this sample may be carry-over from other donors' samples.

This chain connects TRBV5-8 to TRBJ1-2; D is possibly TRBD1 (5 bases). This CDR3 is 12 amino acids long. V was clipped by 7 bases and J by 7 bases, with 14 bases between them. Germline CDR1 is SGHTS and CDR2 is YDEGEE. The CDR3 loop reads CASGREGRGYTF. CDR3 nucleotide sequence: TGTGCCAGCGGCAGGGAGGGACGTGGCTACACCTTC.

The rearrangement links TRBV18 to TRBJ2-7, with 7 bases that match TRBD1. CDR3 length: 15 residues. Germline V CDR1 and CDR2: KGHSH, LQKENI. The J segment lost 0 bases and the V segment lost 8 bases, leaving 10 bases of the junction unmatched. CDR3 coding DNA: TGTGCCAGCACAGAAAACAGGGGTGCCTCCTACGAGCAGTACTTC. Its translation: CASTENRGASYEQYF.

Comment on this clone: The same CDR3 can be traced to other DNA sequences in this sample. The chain joins TRBV5-1 to TRBJ2-7, with D unresolved. There are 11 residues in the CDR3. Germline V gene lookup returns CDR1 SGHRS and CDR2 YFSETQ. The V end was cut by 2 bases, the J end by 3 bases, with 3 bases between. The CDR3: CASSFGYEQYF. The CDR3 coding sequence is TGCGCCAGCAGCTTCGGCTACGAGCAGTACTTC.

This clone was detected only once. This rearrangement joins TRBV5-6 to TRBJ1-2; 9 bases fit TRBD1. With 5 bases clipped from V and 9 bases from J, the junction kept 8 bases outside the gene matches. This CDR3 contains 13 residues. The germline CDR1 and CDR2 sequences are SGHDT and YYEEEE. The CDR3 nucleotides read TGTGCCAGCAGACCACAGGGGGCTGGGAGCTACACCTTC. Protein sequence: CASRPQGAGSYTF.

The chain carries TRBV27 and TRBJ1-6; tentatively, D is TRBD1 (5 bases). The germline V gene has CDR1 MNHEY and CDR2 SMNVEV (reference sequence). This CDR3 has 16 residues. Trimming cost V 2 bases and J 5 bases, with 13 bases left between them. In DNA form, the CDR3 reads TGTGCCAGCAGTTTAAAGGGGCAGGGAAATAATTCACCCCTCCACTTT. It translates to CASSLKGQGNNSPLHF.

The chain has TRBV11-2 and TRBJ2-6; the match to TRBD2 covers 11 bases. Unmatched junction bases numbered 9, after V lost 4 bases and J lost 1 base. The CDR3 sequence is 19 residues long. CDR1 is SGHAT and CDR2 is FQNNGV in the germline V gene. This CDR3 reads CASSYSGRAFWSGANVLTF. The CDR3 DNA reads TGTGCCAGCAGCTATAGCGGGAGGGCCTTTTGGTCTGGGGCCAACGTCCTGACTTTC.

CDR3 nucleotide sequence: TGTGCCAGCGACAGGGTTGCTTATGAAAAACTGTTTTTT. Translating gives CASDRVAYEKLFF. V is TRBV5-6 and J is TRBJ1-4, with TRBD1 matching over 7 bases. This CDR3 comprises 13 residues. Germline V lookup: CDR1 SGHDT, CDR2 YYEEEE. J lost 6 bases, V lost 7 bases, and 6 bases had no gene match. The whole variable domain, filled in from reference TRBV5-6 and TRBJ1-4, reads DAGVTQSPTHLIKTRGQQVTLRCSPKSGHDTVSWYQQALGQGPQFIFQYYEEEERQRGNFPDRFSGHQFPNYSSELNVNALLLGDSALYLCASDRVAYEKLFFGSGTQLSVL.

This chain uses TRBV30 with TRBJ2-7, with 9 bases lining up with TRBD1. This CDR3 spans 13 amino acids. Germline V gene lookup returns CDR1 GTSNPN and CDR2 SVGIG (reference sequence). V shed 3 bases, J shed 4 bases, and the junction held 4 bases outside the gene matches. The CDR3 nucleotides read TGTGCCTGGAGCATGACAGGGGGGTACGAGCAGTACTTC. Protein: CAWSMTGGYEQYF.

This clone came up a few times. This sample includes further DNA sequences coding for the same CDR3. The chain has TRBV27 and TRBJ1-5; 9 bases align to TRBD1. After removal of 4 bases from V and 4 bases from J, the junction contained 11 bases not matched to a gene. The germline V gene encodes CDR1 MNHEY and CDR2 SMNVEV (reference sequence). The CDR3 extends over 17 amino acids. The CDR3 is CASSSFGTGRLNQPQHF. The CDR3 nucleotides are TGTGCCAGCAGTTCCTTCGGGACAGGGCGATTAAATCAGCCCCAGCATTTT.

J is TRBJ2-1 and V is TRBV19, with 15 bases fitting TRBD2. CDR1 is LNHDA and CDR2 is SQIVND in the germline V gene (reference sequence). CDR3 length equals 16 residues. The V and J ends lost 5 bases and 4 bases, in that order; junction bases with no gene match: 3. In DNA form, the CDR3 reads TGTGCCAGTAGTGCCGGACTAGCGGGAGGGTACAATGAGCAGTTCTTC. Protein: CASSAGLAGGYNEQFF.